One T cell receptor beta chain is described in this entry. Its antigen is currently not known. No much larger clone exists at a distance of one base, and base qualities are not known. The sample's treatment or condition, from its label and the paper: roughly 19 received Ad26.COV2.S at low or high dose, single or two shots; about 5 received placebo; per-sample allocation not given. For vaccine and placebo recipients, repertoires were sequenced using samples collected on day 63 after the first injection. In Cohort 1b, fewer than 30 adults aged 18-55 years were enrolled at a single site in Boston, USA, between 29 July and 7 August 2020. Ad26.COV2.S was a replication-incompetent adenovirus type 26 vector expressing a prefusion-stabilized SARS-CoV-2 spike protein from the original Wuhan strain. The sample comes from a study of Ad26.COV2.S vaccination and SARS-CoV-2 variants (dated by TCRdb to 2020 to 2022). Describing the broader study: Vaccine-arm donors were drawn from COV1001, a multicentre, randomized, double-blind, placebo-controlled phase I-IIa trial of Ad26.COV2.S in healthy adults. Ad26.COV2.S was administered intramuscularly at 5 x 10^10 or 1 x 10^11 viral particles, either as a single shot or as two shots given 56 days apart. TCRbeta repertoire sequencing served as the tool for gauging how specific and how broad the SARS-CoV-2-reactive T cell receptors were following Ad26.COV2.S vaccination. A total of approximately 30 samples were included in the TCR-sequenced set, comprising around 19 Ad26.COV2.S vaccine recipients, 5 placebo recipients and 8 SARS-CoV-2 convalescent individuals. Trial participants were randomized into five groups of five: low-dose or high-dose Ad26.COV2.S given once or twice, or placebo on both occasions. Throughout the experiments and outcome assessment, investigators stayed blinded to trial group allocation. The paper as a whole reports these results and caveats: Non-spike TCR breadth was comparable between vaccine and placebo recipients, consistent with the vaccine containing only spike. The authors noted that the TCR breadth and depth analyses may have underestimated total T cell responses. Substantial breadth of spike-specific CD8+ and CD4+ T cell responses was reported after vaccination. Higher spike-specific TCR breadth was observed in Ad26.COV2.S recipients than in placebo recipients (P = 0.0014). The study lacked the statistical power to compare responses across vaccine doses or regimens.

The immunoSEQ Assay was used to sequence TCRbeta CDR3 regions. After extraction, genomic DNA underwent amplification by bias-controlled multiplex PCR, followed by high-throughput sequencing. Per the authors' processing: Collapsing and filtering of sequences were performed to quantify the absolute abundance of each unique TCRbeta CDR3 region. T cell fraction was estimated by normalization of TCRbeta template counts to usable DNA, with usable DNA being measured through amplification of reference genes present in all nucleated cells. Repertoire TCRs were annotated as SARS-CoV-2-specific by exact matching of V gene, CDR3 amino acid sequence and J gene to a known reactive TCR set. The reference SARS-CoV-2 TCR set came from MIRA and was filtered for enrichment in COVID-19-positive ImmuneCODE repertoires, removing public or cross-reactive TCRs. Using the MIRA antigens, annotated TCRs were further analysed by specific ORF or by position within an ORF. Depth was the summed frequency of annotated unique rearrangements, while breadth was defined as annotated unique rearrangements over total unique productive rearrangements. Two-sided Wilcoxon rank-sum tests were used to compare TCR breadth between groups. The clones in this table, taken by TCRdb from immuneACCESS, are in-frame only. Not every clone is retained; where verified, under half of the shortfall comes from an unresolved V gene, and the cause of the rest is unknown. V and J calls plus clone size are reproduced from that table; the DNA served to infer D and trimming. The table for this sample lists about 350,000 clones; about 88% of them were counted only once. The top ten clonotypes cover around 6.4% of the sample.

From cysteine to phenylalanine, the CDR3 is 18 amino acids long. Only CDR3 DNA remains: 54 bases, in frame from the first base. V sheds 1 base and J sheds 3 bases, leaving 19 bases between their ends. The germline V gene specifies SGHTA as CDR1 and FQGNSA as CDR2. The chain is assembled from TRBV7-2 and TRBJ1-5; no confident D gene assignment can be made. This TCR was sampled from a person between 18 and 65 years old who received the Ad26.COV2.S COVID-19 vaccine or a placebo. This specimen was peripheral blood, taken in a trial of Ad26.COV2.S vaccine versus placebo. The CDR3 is CASSLGNRGQPLNQPQHF. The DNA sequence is TGTGCCAGCAGCTTAGGAAATCGAGGGCAGCCGCTCAATCAGCCCCAGCATTTT.